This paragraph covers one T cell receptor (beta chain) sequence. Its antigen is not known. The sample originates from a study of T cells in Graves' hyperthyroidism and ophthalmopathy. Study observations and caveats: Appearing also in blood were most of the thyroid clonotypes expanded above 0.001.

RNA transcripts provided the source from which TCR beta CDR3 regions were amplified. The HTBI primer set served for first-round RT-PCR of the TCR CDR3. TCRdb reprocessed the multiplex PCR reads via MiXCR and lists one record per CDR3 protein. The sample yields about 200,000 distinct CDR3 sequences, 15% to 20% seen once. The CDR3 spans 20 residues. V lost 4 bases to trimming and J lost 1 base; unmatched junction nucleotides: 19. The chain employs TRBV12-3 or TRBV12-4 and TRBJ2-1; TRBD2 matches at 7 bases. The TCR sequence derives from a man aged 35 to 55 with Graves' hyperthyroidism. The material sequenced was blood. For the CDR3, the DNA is TGTGCCAGCAGTTGGGGTAGATTGGGGGGGGGGATTGAGTCCTACAATGAGCAGTTCTTC. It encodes CASSWGRLGGGIESYNEQFF.